Following are 14 T cell receptor beta chains from one sample sequenced in a study of T cell repertoires in cytomegalovirus infection. TCRdb re-called the reads through MiXCR, storing one row per CDR3 protein. This table has around 530,000 distinct CDR3 sequences, about a quarter appearing once. The sample consisted of PBMCs. These receptors originate from a human donor in good health (CMV status not recorded). Some clones in this sample may be carry-over from other donors' samples.

This clonotype has only a few counts. The genes are TRBV19 and TRBJ1-6, with 7 bases lining up with TRBD1. V dropped 6 bases and J dropped 6; count of bases not matched to a gene: 11. The CDR3 is made up of 16 amino acids. Germline-derived CDR1 and CDR2 are LNHDA and SQIVND (reference sequence). CDR3 in DNA: TGTGCCAGTAGGATAACCTCCGGGACAGCTAATTCACCCCTCCACTTT. Protein product: CASRITSGTANSPLHF.

Only a few counts were recorded for this clonotype. The J gene is TRBJ1-1, the V gene TRBV20-1; 10 bases match TRBD1. V dropped 0 bases and J dropped 0; count of bases not matched to a gene: 7. CDR1 DFQATT and CDR2 SNEGSKA come from the germline V gene (reference sequence). The CDR3 covers 17 residues. The CDR3 coding sequence is TGCAGTGCTAGAGATCGACAGGGGGCGAGTATGAACACTGAAGCTTTCTTT. It specifies CSARDRQGASMNTEAFF.

The chain employs TRBV28 and TRBJ2-3; possible D gene TRBD1, 5 bases. The CDR3 length is 15 residues. V gave up 3 bases and J gave up 4 bases, with 14 bases separating them. Germline V gene lookup returns CDR1 MDHEN and CDR2 SYDVKM. As DNA, the CDR3 is TGTGCCAGCAGTTTCTCCAGGGAAGTTCCAGATACGCAGTATTTT. This translates into CASSFSREVPDTQYF.

A few counts support this clonotype. The chain employs TRBV12-3 or TRBV12-4 and TRBJ1-1, with unresolved D. Trimming took off 6 bases at V and 0 bases at J, with 11 bases between the two ends. This CDR3 region has 14 residues. The CDR3 loop reads CASSPRWVNTEAFF. CDR3 DNA sequence: TGTGCCAGCAGCCCACGTTGGGTGAACACTGAAGCTTTCTTT.

This clonotype was picked up a small number of times. The gene calls are TRBV12-3 or TRBV12-4 and TRBJ2-1, with D perhaps TRBD2 (6 bases). Trimming left V 6 bases short and J 9 bases short, with 24 bases between. CDR3 length equals 16 residues. The CDR3 nucleotides read TGTGCCAGCAGCCTTCATCTGGGGGGAGTCGGCCTTGAGCAGTTCTTC. Protein: CASSLHLGGVGLEQFF.

This clonotype was recorded at least ten times. The V and J genes are TRBV6-2 or TRBV6-3 and TRBJ2-3, with 11 bases fitting TRBD2. The CDR3 has 14 residues. Germline CDR1 and CDR2: MNHEY and SVGEGT. Losses at the gene ends were 6 bases for V and 4 bases for J; bases not matched to a gene: 3. The CDR3 DNA is TGTGCCAGCAGCACTAGCGGGAGTGCAGATACGCAGTATTTT. Residues: CASSTSGSADTQYF.

The chain uses TRBV28 and TRBJ2-2, with D perhaps assigned TRBD1 or TRBD2 (6 bases each). The CDR3 length is 17 residues. Looked up from germline, CDR1 is MDHEN and CDR2 is SYDVKM. Trimming removed 3 bases from V and 5 bases from J, with 19 bases in between. CDR3 DNA: TGTGCCAGCAGTTTTTATGGACGGGGGCGAGAAACCGGGGAGCTGTTTTTT. Translating gives CASSFYGRGRETGELFF. Full variable domain (remainder filled in from reference TRBV28 and TRBJ2-2): DVKVTQSSRYLVKRTGEKVFLECVQDMDHENMFWYRQDPGLGLRLIYFSYDVKMKEKGDIPEGYSVSREKKERFSLILESASTNQTSMYLCASSFYGRGRETGELFFGEGSRLTVL.

The rearrangement links TRBV10-2 to TRBJ2-1; the D gene is possibly TRBD1 (6 bases). Trimming shortened V by 2 bases and J by 7 bases, and 12 bases separated the two germline ends. Germline assignment: CDR1 WSHSY and CDR2 SAAADI. This CDR3 has 14 residues. The CDR3: CASSETLGGNEQFF. The CDR3 DNA reads as TGCGCCAGCAGTGAGACCCTAGGGGGTAATGAGCAGTTCTTC.

The rearrangement joins TRBV29-1 to TRBJ2-3; D is perhaps TRBD1 (6 bases). Germline CDR1 reads SQVTM; CDR2 reads ANQGSEA. CDR3 length: 19 residues. V dropped 1 base and J dropped 3 bases, with 26 bases sitting between them. Here the CDR3 reads CSVEVQGSEALSWTDTQYF. In DNA, the CDR3 is TGCAGCGTTGAAGTGCAGGGGAGTGAGGCGCTGAGCTGGACAGATACGCAGTATTTT.

This clonotype was detected only a few times. This chain uses TRBV29-1 with TRBJ2-5; 7 bases agree with TRBD1. This CDR3 spans 12 amino acids. Germline values: CDR1 SQVTM, CDR2 ANQGSEA. Germline trimming cut 7 bases from V and 4 bases from J; bases unmatched to any gene: 6. The CDR3 DNA reads TGCAGCGCCCAAAGGGGGCGAGAGACCCAGTACTTC. It specifies CSAQRGRETQYF.

The chain employs TRBV28 and TRBJ1-5; D perhaps matches TRBD1 (6 bases). V shed 7 bases and J shed 6 bases, with 19 bases lying between them. The CDR3 covers 15 residues. Germline assignment: CDR1 MDHEN and CDR2 SYDVKM. The CDR3 coding sequence is TGTGCCAGCATGATGATCGGGGGGGCGTTTCAGCCCCAGCATTTT. This translates into CASMMIGGAFQPQHF. Variable domain in full (rest from reference TRBV28 and TRBJ1-5): DVKVTQSSRYLVKRTGEKVFLECVQDMDHENMFWYRQDPGLGLRLIYFSYDVKMKEKGDIPEGYSVSREKKERFSLILESASTNQTSMYLCASMMIGGAFQPQHFGDGTRLSIL.

Remarks on this clonotype: Sequence at one end of the junction differs from germline and may be a read error. The rearrangement joins TRBV6-8 to TRBJ1-1; 8 nucleotides match TRBD1. CDR1 and CDR2 (germline): MNHGY, SAAAGT. The CDR3 totals 15 residues. CDR3 loop: CATSPNTGGNTGAFF. The DNA for the CDR3 is TGTGCCACGAGCCCCAATACAGGGGGAAACACTGGAGCTTTCTTT.

This clonotype was seen a handful of times. This chain links TRBV24-1 with TRBJ2-3; TRBD2 agrees at 8 bases. V dropped 3 bases and J dropped 2; count of bases not matched to a gene: 6. The CDR3 covers 16 residues. Germline lookup yields CDR1 KGHDR and CDR2 SFDVKD. CDR3 in amino acids: CATSDQAGVNTDTQYF. CDR3 DNA sequence: TGTGCCACCAGTGATCAAGCGGGAGTTAACACAGATACGCAGTATTTT.

The V gene is TRBV29-1, the J gene TRBJ1-6, with D hard to call. Deletions cut 0 bases from V and 8 bases from J, with 14 bases between. The CDR3 spans 15 residues. CDR1 SQVTM and CDR2 ANQGSEA come from the germline V gene. The CDR3 bases are TGCAGCGTTGAAGAGGACGGGAAGGGTGATTCACCCCTCCACTTT. The encoded protein is CSVEEDGKGDSPLHF.